Shown below are 30 T cell receptor beta chains from a single sample sequenced in a study of cytomegalovirus exposure and HLA in healthy donors. Amplification used 60 Vbeta primers and 13 Jbeta primers. Clones were read by immunoSEQ multiplex PCR, and TCRdb kept only the in-frame ones, dropping some. Of 150,000 or so clones listed, almost 85% are singletons. The specimen sequenced was PBMCs. The receptors derive from a man aged 25 to 40 in good health and CMV-seronegative.

The rearrangement links TRBV25-1 to TRBJ2-1; TRBD2 is a possible D gene (6 bases). The ends were cut back, 3 bases at V and 8 bases at J, with 8 bases in the middle. This CDR3 is 12 amino acids long. Germline V gene lookup returns CDR1 MGHDK and CDR2 SYGVNS. CDR3 sequence (DNA): TGTGCCAGCAGTGATCGGAGGGATGAGCAGTTCTTC. This translates into CASSDRRDEQFF. Based on the CDR3 plus reference TRBV25-1 and TRBJ2-1, the full variable domain is EADIYQTPRYLVIGTGKKITLECSQTMGHDKMYWYQQDPGMELHLIHYSYGVNSTEKGDLSSESTVSRIRTEHFPLTLESARPSHTSQYLCASSDRRDEQFFGPGTRLTVL.

The chain uses TRBV13 and TRBJ2-3; weak D call: TRBD1 (5 bases). The CDR3 runs to 15 residues. The germline V and J ends were trimmed by 5 bases and 3 bases, with 15 bases remaining between them. Germline V gene sequence: CDR1 PRHDT, CDR2 FYEKMQ (reference sequence). The DNA for the CDR3 is TGTGCCAGCAGCCTTCGGTTATACAGGACAGATACGCAGTATTTT. Amino acid sequence: CASSLRLYRTDTQYF.

This clone was detected only a few times. The chain has TRBV15 and TRBJ2-3; unclear D gene. The CDR3 has 16 residues. V was shortened by 1 base and J by 1 base, with 12 bases between the two germline ends. Germline V lookup: CDR1 LNHNV, CDR2 YYDKDF (reference sequence). The CDR3 DNA is TGTGCCACCAGCAGAGTGGGCGCACCCCGCACAGATACGCAGTATTTT. Encoded protein: CATSRVGAPRTDTQYF.

The chain links TRBV5-1 to TRBJ2-5; 9 bases fit TRBD2. The J call may not be correct, given that the DNA end is closer to TRBJ2-7. CDR1 SGHRS and CDR2 YFSETQ come from the germline V gene. The CDR3 length is 15 residues. CDR3 nucleotide sequence: TGCGCCAGCAGCTTGTTCACTAGCGGGTGGAACGAGCAGTACTTC. Protein sequence: CASSLFTSGWNEQYF.

The chain has TRBV5-1 and TRBJ2-5, with D perhaps TRBD1 (6 bases). Germline V lookup: CDR1 SGHRS, CDR2 YFSETQ. The CDR3 runs to 14 residues. Trimming shortened V by 0 bases and J by 3 bases, and 9 bases separated the two germline ends. CDR3 sequence reads: CASSLGSGEETQYF. The CDR3, as DNA: TGCGCCAGCAGCTTGGGGTCAGGGGAAGAGACCCAGTACTTC.

The chain combines TRBV28 with TRBJ1-5; D is unresolved. The length of the CDR3 is 12 residues. The V end lost 2 bases, the J end lost 15 bases, and 14 bases lay between the germline ends. Germline values: CDR1 MDHEN, CDR2 SYDVKM. CDR3 loop: CASSLERQFWHF. In nucleotides, the CDR3 is TGTGCCAGCAGTTTAGAGAGACAATTTTGGCATTTT.

This rearrangement joins TRBV6-5 to TRBJ2-7; 10 bases agree with TRBD2. This CDR3 is 11 amino acids long. Losses at the gene ends were 10 bases for V and 7 bases for J; bases not matched to a gene: 4. Germline values: CDR1 MNHEY, CDR2 SVGAGI. Here the CDR3 reads CATGLALEQYF. Written as DNA, the CDR3 is TGTGCCACGGGACTAGCGCTTGAGCAGTACTTC.

In this sample, this clone turned up a few times. The rearrangement links TRBV6-5 to TRBJ2-1; possible D gene TRBD2, 6 bases. The CDR3 spans 14 residues. With 6 bases removed from V and 7 bases from J, the gap between germline ends came to 16 bases. The germline V gene has CDR1 MNHEY and CDR2 SVGAGI. The CDR3 region is CASSSTGGWNEQFF. CDR3 nucleotides: TGTGCCAGCAGCTCAACCGGGGGTTGGAATGAGCAGTTCTTC.

The chain recombines TRBV10-3 with TRBJ2-3; unclear D gene. Trimming stripped 7 bases from V and 0 bases from J, with 2 bases between. Germline V gene data show CDR1 as ENHRY and CDR2 as SYGVKD. This CDR3 has 11 residues. The CDR3 region has the DNA TGTGCCATCACTAGCACAGATACGCAGTATTTT. Its protein is CAITSTDTQYF.

The chain is built from TRBV30 and TRBJ1-1; D gene uncertain. The length of the CDR3 is 14 residues. Trimming cost V 0 bases and J 1 base, with 9 bases left between them. CDR1 GTSNPN and CDR2 SVGIG come from the germline V gene (reference sequence). The CDR3 bases are TGTGCCTGGAGTGTTAAGTCAGGGAACACTGAAGCTTTCTTT. Translated: CAWSVKSGNTEAFF.

V usage is TRBV6-1 and J usage is TRBJ2-7, with 7 nucleotides matching TRBD1. The J segment lost 1 base and the V segment lost 4 bases, leaving 10 bases of the junction unmatched. Looked up from germline, CDR1 is MNHNS and CDR2 is SASEGT. The CDR3 runs to 16 residues. The CDR3 nucleotides read TGTGCCAGCAGTGGTAGGGGGCCGCGTCTTTCCTACGAGCAGTACTTC. This codes for CASSGRGPRLSYEQYF.

The genes are TRBV4-1 and TRBJ2-5; TRBD2 aligns across 7 bases. The better agreement between TRBJ2-7 and the DNA end casts doubt on the J call. CDR3 size: 15 residues. Germline V CDR1 and CDR2: MGHRA, YSYEKL. For the CDR3, the DNA is TGCGCCAGCAGCCAAGACCCAGCGGGGTCCTACGAGCAGTACTTC. Translating it yields CASSQDPAGSYEQYF.

The rearrangement links TRBV18 to TRBJ2-5, with 12 bases matching TRBD2. V gave up 8 bases and J gave up 2 bases; unmatched junction bases: 3. Germline CDR1 reads KGHSH; CDR2 reads LQKENI. CDR3 length: 14 amino acids. The CDR3 spells CASELAGGQETQYF. The DNA of the CDR3 is TGTGCCAGCGAACTAGCGGGGGGTCAAGAGACCCAGTACTTC.

The CDR3 DNA sequence: TGTGCCAGCAGCGTAAGCAGCGGGAGGACCTACGAGCAGTACTTC. Its translation: CASSVSSGRTYEQYF. V and J are TRBV9 and TRBJ2-7; 9 bases are a match to TRBD2. The germline V gene encodes CDR1 SGDLS and CDR2 YYNGEE. V was clipped by 1 base and J by 2 bases; unmatched bases: 4. This CDR3 spans 15 amino acids.

The chain carries TRBV5-1 and TRBJ1-2; 7 bases line up with TRBD1. Germline CDR1 reads SGHRS; CDR2 reads YFSETQ. This CDR3 contains 13 residues. Germline trimming cut 2 bases from V and 6 bases from J; bases unmatched to any gene: 4. The CDR3 sequence: CASSFTGTDGYTF. In nucleotides, the CDR3 is TGCGCCAGCAGCTTTACCGGGACAGATGGCTACACCTTC.

The V call is TRBV15, the J call TRBJ1-3; 8 bases are shared with TRBD1. This CDR3 region has 17 residues. V was pared by 1 base and J by 1 base, with 6 bases of the junction left unmatched. Germline V gene sequence: CDR1 LNHNV, CDR2 YYDKDF (reference sequence). CDR3 amino acids: CATSRGNRGKSGNTIYF. The CDR3 DNA sequence: TGTGCCACCAGCAGAGGCAACAGGGGGAAGTCTGGAAACACCATATATTTT.

CDR3 in amino acids: CASSPPSITGELFF. The CDR3 nucleotides are TGTGCCAGCTCACCACCGTCTATCACCGGGGAGCTGTTTTTT. The chain is built from TRBV18 and TRBJ2-2, with D uncertain. Trimming left V 0 bases short and J 4 bases short, with 6 bases between. This CDR3 is 14 amino acids long. Germline V gene lookup returns CDR1 KGHSH and CDR2 LQKENI.

This chain joins TRBV29-1 and TRBJ2-4; D is perhaps TRBD2 (5 bases). CDR1 SQVTM and CDR2 ANQGSEA come from the germline V gene. CDR3 length: 15 residues. V dropped 5 bases and J dropped 0 bases, with 14 bases sitting between them. In DNA, the CDR3 is TGCAGCGTTACCCCTCGCGGACTAGCCAAAAACATTCAGTACTTC. Translating gives CSVTPRGLAKNIQYF.

The gene calls are TRBV5-1 and TRBJ2-4; D gene uncertain. Looked up from germline, CDR1 is SGHRS and CDR2 is YFSETQ. The CDR3 totals 16 residues. V was shortened by 0 bases and J by 0 bases, with 10 bases between the two germline ends. The CDR3 loop is CASSLARGRAKNIQYF. The CDR3 region has the DNA TGCGCCAGCAGCTTGGCCAGAGGTAGAGCCAAAAACATTCAGTACTTC.

The CDR3 DNA is TGTGCCAGCAGCGCAGACATTGACTATGGCTACACCTTC. Its translation: CASSADIDYGYTF. The chain uses TRBV7-9 and TRBJ1-2; D unclear. This CDR3 is built from 13 residues. Germline V gene sequence: CDR1 SEHNR, CDR2 FQNEAQ (reference sequence). Trimming removed 5 bases from V and 3 bases from J, with 10 bases in between.

The V and J genes are TRBV7-2 and TRBJ2-7, with no clear D. The CDR3 length is 14 residues. Germline V gene data show CDR1 as SGHTA and CDR2 as FQGNSA. V was clipped by 3 bases and J by 0 bases, with 9 bases between them. CDR3 region: CASSFELNSYEQYF. The CDR3 nucleotides are TGTGCCAGCAGCTTTGAACTGAACTCCTACGAGCAGTACTTC.

The chain links TRBV4-1 to TRBJ1-1; D is possibly TRBD1 (5 bases). The CDR3 contains 16 residues. Germline CDR1 is MGHRA and CDR2 is YSYEKL. V gave up 1 base and J gave up 5 bases, with 17 bases separating them. The CDR3 region has the DNA TGCGCCAGCAGCCAAGCCCAGGGAGGGCATGGTACTGAAGCTTTCTTT. Translating gives CASSQAQGGHGTEAFF.

The chain is built from TRBV28 and TRBJ2-3, with TRBD1 matching over 10 bases. Germline CDR1 and CDR2: MDHEN and SYDVKM. The CDR3 runs to 16 residues. CDR3 bases: TGTGCTACCGCAGGACAGGGGGTATCTAGCACAGATACGCAGTATTTT. Translating gives CATAGQGVSSTDTQYF. Together with reference TRBV28 and TRBJ2-3, the CDR3 gives the full variable domain: DVKVTQSSRYLVKRTGEKVFLECVQDMDHENMFWYRQDPGLGLRLIYFSYDVKMKEKGDIPEGYSVSREKKERFSLILESASTNQTSMYLCATAGQGVSSTDTQYFGPGTRLTVL.

The chain has TRBV10-2 and TRBJ2-4; D unclear. Trimming removed 8 bases at V and 6 bases at J, with 14 bases between. Germline V gene sequence: CDR1 WSHSY, CDR2 SAAADI. This CDR3 has 13 residues. CDR3 sequence reads: CASSTTLSNIQYF. Written as DNA, the CDR3 is TGCGCCAGCTCCACTACCCTATCAAACATTCAGTACTTC.

V usage is TRBV9 and J usage is TRBJ2-2; 15 bases are a match to TRBD2. The CDR3 is made up of 17 amino acids. Germline values: CDR1 SGDLS, CDR2 YYNGEE. J lost 8 bases, V lost 2 bases, and 7 bases had no gene match. CDR3 coding DNA: TGTGCCAGCAGCGTGGGACTAGCGGGGGGTTCGGCTGGGGAGCTGTTTTTT. As protein: CASSVGLAGGSAGELFF.

V gene TRBV7-8 combines with J gene TRBJ2-5, with a tentative D call TRBD1 (5 bases). CDR3 length: 13 residues. V lost 2 bases to trimming and J lost 11 bases, with 15 bases between them. Germline CDR1 reads SGHVS; CDR2 reads FQNEAQ. This chain's CDR3 is CASSLLPGPKQYF. In DNA form, the CDR3 reads TGTGCCAGCAGCTTACTTCCAGGGCCAAAGCAGTACTTC. The complete variable domain, with remaining parts taken from reference TRBV7-8 and TRBJ2-5, reads GAGVSQSPRYKVAKRGQDVALRCDPISGHVSLFWYQQALGQGPEFLTYFQNEAQLDKSGLPSDRFFAERPEGSVSTLKIQRTQQEDSAVYLCASSLLPGPKQYFGPGTRLLVL.

The CDR3 spells CASIRDRLFTGELFF. The DNA for the CDR3 is TGCGCCAGCATCCGGGACAGACTTTTCACCGGGGAGCTGTTTTTT. This sequence joins TRBV5-1 and TRBJ2-2; 7 positions agree with TRBD1. Germline trimming cut 6 bases from V and 4 bases from J; bases unmatched to any gene: 9. There are 15 residues in the CDR3. CDR1 is SGHRS, CDR2 YFSETQ, per germline. Together with reference TRBV5-1 and TRBJ2-2, the CDR3 gives the full variable domain: KAGVTQTPRYLIKTRGQQVTLSCSPISGHRSVSWYQQTPGQGLQFLFEYFSETQRNKGNFPGRFSGRQFSNSRSEMNVSTLELGDSALYLCASIRDRLFTGELFFGEGSRLTVL.

This chain links TRBV10-3 with TRBJ2-6, with a tentative D call TRBD2 (6 bases). The CDR3 extends over 16 amino acids. V lost 2 bases and J lost 2, with 10 bases in between. The germline V gene has CDR1 ENHRY and CDR2 SYGVKD. In DNA form, the CDR3 reads TGTGCCATCAGTGAGGCGGGGACTGCTGGGGCCAACGTCCTGACTTTC. This translates into CAISEAGTAGANVLTF.

The chain joins TRBV27 to TRBJ1-1; D is undetermined. Germline values: CDR1 MNHEY, CDR2 SMNVEV (reference sequence). The CDR3 runs to 18 residues. V gave up 2 bases and J gave up 3 bases, with 22 bases separating them. DNA of the CDR3: TGTGCCAGCAGTTTAAATTTCCGGTGGTCGGGGAGTCACACTGAAGCTTTCTTT. As protein: CASSLNFRWSGSHTEAFF.

V is TRBV7-3 and J is TRBJ2-7; TRBD1 agrees at 11 bases. This CDR3 comprises 15 residues. Unmatched junction bases numbered 7, after V lost 5 bases and J lost 4 bases. Germline CDR1 is SGHTA and CDR2 is FQGTGA. The CDR3 DNA reads as TGTGCCAGCAGCCCCGGACAGGGGGCAGGGTACGAGCAGTACTTC. This gives the protein CASSPGQGAGYEQYF.